This T cell receptor (beta chain) was recorded in a study of T cell repertoires in cytomegalovirus infection. Study background: Both CMV infection and a matching HLA type were indicated by public TCR beta signatures.

TCRdb called the reads again in MiXCR, with one record for every CDR3 protein. The sample contains 310,000 or so distinct CDR3 sequences, about 17% of which appear only once. Germline CDR1 and CDR2: MNHNS and SASEGT. V was cut by 10 bases and J by 2 bases, with 15 bases left in between. The CDR3 covers 15 residues. The sample holds many counts of this clonotype. This sequence was found in a human donor in good health (CMV status not recorded). Some clones in this sample may be carry-over from other donors' samples. The chain links TRBV6-1 to TRBJ2-6; D may correspond to TRBD1 or TRBD2 (6 bases each). Sequenced: PBMCs. The CDR3, as DNA: TGTGCCACCCAAGGGGGGCCCACTGGGGCCAACGTCCTGACTTTC. It translates to CATQGGPTGANVLTF.